The 27 T cell receptor beta chains presented below share a single source sample, sequenced in a study of Graves' ophthalmopathy and Graves' hyperthyroidism. RNA transcripts yielded amplified TCR beta CDR3 regions. After a first-round RT-PCR with HTBI primers, a second-round multiplex PCR was run. Each CDR3 protein is one row after TCRdb ran MiXCR on the multiplex PCR reads. The data contain around 600,000 distinct CDR3 sequences, about two fifths of them seen just once; the ten biggest clones take up over 2.5%. Material for sequencing was peripheral blood. The receptors here all came from an adult man with Graves' ophthalmopathy.

The V call is TRBV12-3 or TRBV12-4, the J call TRBJ1-5, with 7 bases fitting TRBD1. CDR3 length: 13 residues. V trimming: 7 bases; J trimming: 5 bases; junction bases outside the gene matches: 5. For the CDR3, the DNA is TGTGCCAGCACACAGGGGTCCCATCAGCCCCAGCATTTT. It codes for CASTQGSHQPQHF.

This clonotype was observed at least ten times. The genes are TRBV5-5 and TRBJ2-5; 9 bases line up with TRBD1. The CDR3 runs 15 residues. From germline, CDR1 is SGHKS and CDR2 YYEKEE (reference sequence). Trimming removed 2 bases from V and 6 bases from J; junction bases left unmatched: 8. In DNA, the CDR3 is TGTGCCAGCAGCTTTGGGACAGGGATGGGGAAGACCCAGTACTTC. Protein product: CASSFGTGMGKTQYF. Filled out from reference TRBV5-5 and TRBJ2-5, the complete variable domain reads DAGVTQSPTHLIKTRGQQVTLRCSPISGHKSVSWYQQVLGQGPQFIFQYYEKEERGRGNFPDRFSARQFPNYSSELNVNALLLGDSALYLCASSFGTGMGKTQYFGPGTRLLVL.

The table lists this clonotype with many counts. This rearrangement joins TRBV20-1 to TRBJ1-1; 8 positions match TRBD1. This CDR3 comprises 13 residues. CDR1 and CDR2 from the germline V gene are DFQATT and SNEGSKA (reference sequence). V dropped 3 bases and J dropped 1; count of bases not matched to a gene: 1. This chain's CDR3 is CSARGQENTEAFF. The DNA of the CDR3 is TGCAGTGCTAGGGGACAGGAGAACACTGAAGCTTTCTTT.

The chain employs TRBV19 and TRBJ1-1; D is possibly TRBD1 (5 bases). The germline gives CDR1 LNHDA, CDR2 SQIVND (reference sequence). Trimming pared 8 bases from V and 7 bases from J, leaving 11 bases between. The CDR3 runs to 11 residues. CDR3 sequence (DNA): TGTGCCAGTCAGGGATTTTTTGAAGCTTTCTTT. Translated: CASQGFFEAFF.

The CDR3 here is CAWSVGGELYGYTF. DNA for the CDR3: TGTGCCTGGAGTGTAGGGGGGGAGCTCTATGGCTACACCTTC. The chain carries TRBV7-2 and TRBJ1-2; possible D gene TRBD1, 6 bases. Germline-derived CDR1 and CDR2 are SGHTA and FQGNSA. Trimming took off 11 bases at V and 4 bases at J, with 20 bases between the two ends. CDR3 size: 14 residues.

This clonotype showed up just a few times. The rearrangement joins TRBV12-3 or TRBV12-4 to TRBJ1-1; 9 bases are a match to TRBD1. The CDR3 length is 15 residues. The trim removed 6 bases at V and 2 bases at J, leaving 7 bases unmatched. DNA of the CDR3: TGTGCCAGCAGAACCGGGACAGGGTTAAACACTGAAGCTTTCTTT. Protein sequence: CASRTGTGLNTEAFF.

This clonotype was recorded at least ten times. The rearrangement uses TRBV2 and TRBJ2-2, with D possibly being TRBD2 (6 bases). The V end lost 2 bases, the J end lost 0 bases, and 10 bases lay between the germline ends. Germline V gene data show CDR1 as SNHLY and CDR2 as FYNNEI. The CDR3 spans 16 residues. In DNA, the CDR3 is TGTGCCAGCAGTGAACTAGCGCCTGCGAACACCGGGGAGCTGTTTTTT. Its translation: CASSELAPANTGELFF.

The CDR3 sequence: CAISEGRGSAETQYF. For the CDR3, the DNA is TGTGCCATCAGTGAGGGCAGGGGATCGGCGGAGACCCAGTACTTC. This chain connects TRBV10-3 to TRBJ2-5, with a tentative D call TRBD1 (6 bases). Trimming stripped 2 bases from V and 5 bases from J, with 15 bases between. Looked up from germline, CDR1 is ENHRY and CDR2 is SYGVKD. This CDR3 spans 15 amino acids.

The CDR3 spells CASRLGIQYF. CDR3 nucleotides: TGTGCCAGCCGCCTGGGGATCCAGTACTTC. V gene TRBV6-1 combines with J gene TRBJ2-5; D is unclear. The ends were cut back, 8 bases at V and 10 bases at J, with 11 bases in the middle. This CDR3 has 10 amino acids. The germline gives CDR1 MNHNS, CDR2 SASEGT.

The sample holds a few counts of this clonotype. An end of the junction differs from the germline gene, which may be a read error. This chain connects TRBV12-3 or TRBV12-4 to TRBJ2-7; D uncertain. This CDR3 is built from 11 residues. CDR3 residues: CAWSTDLSRHF. In DNA, the CDR3 is TGTGCCTGGAGTACGGACCTGAGCAGACACTTC.

Many counts were recorded for this clonotype. CDR3 sequence: CATSTRQGSGYTF. The CDR3 DNA is TGTGCCACCAGCACCCGACAGGGAAGTGGCTACACCTTC. The chain carries TRBV15 and TRBJ1-2; 7 bases match TRBD1. The CDR3 has 13 residues. V shed 4 bases, J shed 7 bases, and the junction held 6 bases outside the gene matches. Germline CDR1 is LNHNV and CDR2 is YYDKDF (reference sequence).

This clonotype came up many times. V and J are TRBV29-1 and TRBJ1-4; TRBD1 might be the D (5 bases). V lost 7 bases to trimming and J lost 3 bases, with 15 bases between them. The CDR3 sequence is 14 residues long. The germline gives CDR1 SQVTM, CDR2 ANQGSEA. CDR3 sequence reads: CSAAPTAANEKLFF. CDR3 nucleotides: TGCAGCGCAGCGCCGACAGCTGCTAATGAAAAACTGTTTTTT.

J is TRBJ1-2 and V is TRBV10-3, with D hard to call. The ends were cut back, 5 bases at V and 4 bases at J, with 11 bases in the middle. The germline CDR1 and CDR2 sequences are ENHRY and SYGVKD. The CDR3 spans 13 residues. The DNA for the CDR3 is TGTGCCATCAGTTCGGTTCCCTCCTATGGCTACACCTTC. It translates to CAISSVPSYGYTF.

This clonotype was seen ten or more times. One base away lies a much larger clone, so this may be a sequencing read error. The chain links TRBV7-9 to TRBJ2-7; D not certain. The germline V and J ends were trimmed by 1 base and 0 bases, with 7 bases remaining between them. The germline gives CDR1 SEHNR, CDR2 FQNEAQ (reference sequence). This CDR3 spans 14 amino acids. CDR3 sequence reads: CASSLDVSSYEQYF. The CDR3 region has the DNA TGTGCCAGCAGCTTAGACGTAAGCTCCTACGAGCAGTACTTC.

This clonotype appeared a few times. The chain combines TRBV19 with TRBJ2-2; D uncertain. The V and J ends lost 7 bases and 6 bases respectively, with 9 bases between them. The CDR3 loop spans 12 amino acids. Germline V lookup: CDR1 LNHDA, CDR2 SQIVND (reference sequence). The CDR3 DNA is TGTGCCAGTACCCGGGTGCCCGGGGAGCTGTTTTTT. Its translation is CASTRVPGELFF.

The V gene is TRBV10-3, the J gene TRBJ2-5, with 10 bases matching TRBD1. There are 16 residues in the CDR3. Losses at the gene ends were 10 bases for V and 1 base for J; bases not matched to a gene: 12. CDR1 ENHRY and CDR2 SYGVKD come from the germline V gene. CDR3 loop: CATGGTGASSQETQYF. The CDR3 bases are TGTGCCACCGGGGGGACAGGGGCCTCCAGCCAAGAGACCCAGTACTTC.

This clonotype showed up many times. The V and J genes are TRBV2 and TRBJ2-7; D is tentatively TRBD1 or TRBD2 (6 bases each). The CDR3 has 13 residues. With 7 bases removed from V and 4 bases from J, the gap between germline ends came to 14 bases. Germline V gives CDR1 SNHLY, CDR2 FYNNEI. The CDR3 DNA sequence: TGTGCCAGCACCACACAGGGACTTTACGAGCAGTACTTC. Amino acids: CASTTQGLYEQYF.

As concerns this clonotype: It may be a read error: a sequence one base away is much more abundant. Given the absence of the conserved phenylalanine or tryptophan at the CDR3 end, a read error is likely. The J gene is TRBJ1-2, the V gene TRBV4-2; TRBD1 is a possible D gene (5 bases). This CDR3 has 15 amino acids. The V gene's germline CDR1 is LGHNA and CDR2 YNFKEQ. Trimming shortened V by 6 bases and J by 5 bases, and 19 bases separated the two germline ends. The CDR3: CASSRGTSSPYGYTS. The CDR3 nucleotides are TGTGCCAGCAGTCGTGGGACTTCCAGCCCGTATGGCTACACCTCC.

This clonotype has at least ten counts. This rearrangement joins TRBV20-1 to TRBJ1-2, with a possible D match to TRBD1 (5 bases). V lost 1 base and J 3 bases, leaving 12 bases between the germline ends. CDR3 size: 14 residues. CDR1 is DFQATT and CDR2 is SNEGSKA in the germline V gene (reference sequence). The CDR3 DNA is TGCAGTGCTAGAGTAAGCAGGGATGACTATGGCTACACCTTC. Its translation: CSARVSRDDYGYTF.

The chain carries TRBV5-1 and TRBJ1-3; D is unclear. Germline lookup yields CDR1 SGHRS and CDR2 YFSETQ. This CDR3 spans 13 amino acids. With 7 bases removed from V and 0 bases from J, the gap between germline ends came to 8 bases. CDR3 loop: CASQDSSGNTIYF. In DNA, the CDR3 is TGCGCCAGCCAAGATTCCTCTGGAAACACCATATATTTT.

This sequence joins TRBV6-5 and TRBJ2-7, with 10 positions matching TRBD1. CDR1 is MNHEY and CDR2 is SVGAGI in the germline V gene. The CDR3 loop spans 15 amino acids. V lost 7 bases to trimming and J lost 5 bases; unmatched junction nucleotides: 11. Here the CDR3 reads CASKYAGTGVDEQYF. CDR3 nucleotide sequence: TGTGCCAGCAAATATGCCGGGACAGGGGTTGACGAGCAGTACTTC.

This chain joins TRBV7-6 and TRBJ2-5; D may be TRBD1 (5 bases). Germline CDR1 is SGHVS and CDR2 is FNYEAQ. This CDR3 spans 13 amino acids. Trimming took 8 bases from V and 2 from J, leaving 12 bases between them. CDR3 loop: CASPLGRQETQYF. CDR3 nucleotides: TGTGCCAGCCCCCTGGGGCGGCAAGAGACCCAGTACTTC.

V and J are TRBV7-3 and TRBJ2-2; 8 bases fit TRBD1. Germline V gene data show CDR1 as SGHTA and CDR2 as FQGTGA. Losses at the gene ends were 5 bases for V and 7 bases for J; bases not matched to a gene: 9. This CDR3 has 15 residues. The CDR3 coding sequence is TGTGCCAGCAGCCTGACGGACAGGGTGGGCGGGGAGCTGTTTTTT. As protein: CASSLTDRVGGELFF. Drawing the rest from reference TRBV7-3 and TRBJ2-2, the complete variable domain is GAGVSQTPSNKVTEKGKYVELRCDPISGHTALYWYRQSLGQGPEFLIYFQGTGAADDSGLPNDRFFAVRPEGSVSTLKIQRTERGDSAVYLCASSLTDRVGGELFFGEGSRLTVL.

The V gene is TRBV6-2 or TRBV6-3, the J gene TRBJ2-7; 7 bases agree with TRBD1. The V gene's germline CDR1 is MNHEY and CDR2 SVGEGT. J lost 4 bases, V lost 6 bases, and 12 bases had no gene match. The CDR3 has 15 residues. CDR3 in DNA: TGTGCCAGCAGCTTTACAGGGGCCCCCCCTTACGAGCAGTACTTC. This codes for CASSFTGAPPYEQYF.

Points on this clonotype: Because the CDR3's place on the DNA is in doubt, the DNA is left out and the CDR3 is given as listed by TCRdb. This chain links TRBV25-1 with TRBJ1-1. Germline V CDR1 and CDR2: MGHDK, SYGVNS. The CDR3 spans 16 residues, counting both ends. The CDR3 reads CICSARPTDQNTEAFF.

This rearrangement joins TRBV14 to TRBJ2-7; D may correspond to TRBD1 or TRBD2 (7 bases each). The CDR3 consists of 17 residues. Germline V CDR1 and CDR2: SGHDN, FVKESK. V was cut by 4 bases and J by 0 bases, with 19 bases left in between. The CDR3: CASSPRGGGARSYEQYF. Written as DNA, the CDR3 is TGTGCCAGCAGCCCCCGGGGAGGGGGCGCGCGCTCCTACGAGCAGTACTTC.

The sample holds many counts of this clonotype. V usage is TRBV5-8 and J usage is TRBJ1-2; D not certain. The CDR3 totals 15 residues. Per the germline V gene, CDR1 is SGHTS and CDR2 is YDEGEE. V shed 1 base and J shed 5 bases, with 15 bases lying between them. In DNA, the CDR3 is TGTGCCAGCAGCTTGACAGCCCGGCAGACGTATGGCTACACCTTC. It translates to CASSLTARQTYGYTF. The full variable domain, rest sourced from reference TRBV5-8 and TRBJ1-2, is EAGVTQSPTHLIKTRGQQATLRCSPISGHTSVYWYQQALGLGLQFLLWYDEGEERNRGNFPPRFSGRQFPNYSSELNVNALELEDSALYLCASSLTARQTYGYTFGSGTRLTVV.